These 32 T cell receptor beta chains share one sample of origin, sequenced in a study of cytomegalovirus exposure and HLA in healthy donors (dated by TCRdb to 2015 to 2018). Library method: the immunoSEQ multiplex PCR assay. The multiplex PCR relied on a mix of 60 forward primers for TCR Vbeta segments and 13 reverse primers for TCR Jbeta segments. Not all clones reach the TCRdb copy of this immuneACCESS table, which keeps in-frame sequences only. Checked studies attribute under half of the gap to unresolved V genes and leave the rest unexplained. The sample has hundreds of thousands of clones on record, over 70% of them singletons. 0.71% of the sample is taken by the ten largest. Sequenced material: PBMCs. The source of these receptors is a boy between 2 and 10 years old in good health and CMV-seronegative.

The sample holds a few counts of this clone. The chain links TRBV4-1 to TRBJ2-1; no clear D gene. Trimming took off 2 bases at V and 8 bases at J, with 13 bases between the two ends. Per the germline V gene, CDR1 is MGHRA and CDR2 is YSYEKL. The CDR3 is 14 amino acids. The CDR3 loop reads CASSQPTSNDEQFF. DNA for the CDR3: TGCGCCAGCAGCCAACCAACTTCGAACGATGAGCAGTTCTTC.

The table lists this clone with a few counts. The DNA for the CDR3 is TGTGCCAGCAGCTTAGGTTGGGACAGGGCGGGCACTGAAGCTTTCTTT. Translated, it gives CASSLGWDRAGTEAFF. V usage is TRBV7-9 and J usage is TRBJ1-1; TRBD1 agrees at 9 bases. Germline CDR1 and CDR2: SEHNR and FQNEAQ (reference sequence). V shed 1 base, J shed 4 bases, and the junction held 7 bases outside the gene matches. This CDR3 has 16 residues.

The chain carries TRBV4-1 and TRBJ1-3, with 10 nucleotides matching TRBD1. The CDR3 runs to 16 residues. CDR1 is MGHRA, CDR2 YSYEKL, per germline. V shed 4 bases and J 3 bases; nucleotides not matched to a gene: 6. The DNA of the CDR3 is TGCGCCAGCAGCCCCGGGGACAGGGGAATTGGAAACACCATATATTTT. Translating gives CASSPGDRGIGNTIYF.

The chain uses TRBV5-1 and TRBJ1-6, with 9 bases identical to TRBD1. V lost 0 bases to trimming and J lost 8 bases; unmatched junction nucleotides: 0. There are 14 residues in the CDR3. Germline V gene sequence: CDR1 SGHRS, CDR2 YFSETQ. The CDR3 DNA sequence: TGCGCCAGCAGCTTGGGACAGGGGGATTCACCCCTCCACTTT. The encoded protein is CASSLGQGDSPLHF.

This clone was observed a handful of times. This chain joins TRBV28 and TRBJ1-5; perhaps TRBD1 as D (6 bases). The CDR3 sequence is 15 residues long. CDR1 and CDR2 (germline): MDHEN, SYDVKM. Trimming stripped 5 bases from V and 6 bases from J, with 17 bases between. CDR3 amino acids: CASSRDLNRAQPQHF. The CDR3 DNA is TGTGCCAGCAGTCGCGACCTGAACAGGGCTCAGCCCCAGCATTTT.

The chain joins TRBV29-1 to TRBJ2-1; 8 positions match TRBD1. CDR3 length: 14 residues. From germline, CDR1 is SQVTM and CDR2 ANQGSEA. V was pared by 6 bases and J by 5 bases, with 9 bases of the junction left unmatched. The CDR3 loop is CSVDTGGPNNEQFF. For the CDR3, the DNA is TGCAGCGTAGACACAGGGGGGCCTAACAATGAGCAGTTCTTC.

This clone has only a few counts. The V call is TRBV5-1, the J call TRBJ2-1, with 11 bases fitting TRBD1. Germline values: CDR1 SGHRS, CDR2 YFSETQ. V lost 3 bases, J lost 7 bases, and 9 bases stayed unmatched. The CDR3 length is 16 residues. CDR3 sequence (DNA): TGCGCCAGCAGCTGGACGGGACAGGGGGTATGGAATGAGCAGTTCTTC. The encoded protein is CASSWTGQGVWNEQFF.

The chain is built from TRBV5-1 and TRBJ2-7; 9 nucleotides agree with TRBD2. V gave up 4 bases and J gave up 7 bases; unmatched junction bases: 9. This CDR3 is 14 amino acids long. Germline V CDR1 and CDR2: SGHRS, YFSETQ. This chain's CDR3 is CASSGGGLAGEQYF. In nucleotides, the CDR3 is TGCGCCAGCAGCGGGGGGGGACTAGCTGGGGAGCAGTACTTC.

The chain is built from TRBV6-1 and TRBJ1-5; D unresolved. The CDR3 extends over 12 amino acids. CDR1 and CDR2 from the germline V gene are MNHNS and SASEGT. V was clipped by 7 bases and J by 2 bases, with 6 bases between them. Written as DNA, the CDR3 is TGTGCCAGCATTTCGGGCAATCAGCCCCAGCATTTT. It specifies CASISGNQPQHF.

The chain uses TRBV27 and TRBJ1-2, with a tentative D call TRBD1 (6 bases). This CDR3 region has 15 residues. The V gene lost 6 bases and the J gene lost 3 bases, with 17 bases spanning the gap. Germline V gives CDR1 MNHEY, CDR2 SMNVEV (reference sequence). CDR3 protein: CASSHKTNRDYGYTF. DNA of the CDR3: TGTGCCAGCAGCCACAAAACGAACAGGGACTATGGCTACACCTTC.

The CDR3 loop is CAISDRGQGLRGYTF. Here the CDR3 DNA reads TGTGCCATCAGTGACAGGGGACAGGGTCTTAGGGGCTACACCTTC. The J gene is TRBJ1-2, the V gene TRBV10-3; the match to TRBD1 covers 9 bases. Per the germline V gene, CDR1 is ENHRY and CDR2 is SYGVKD. V shed 3 bases, J shed 8 bases, and the junction held 10 bases outside the gene matches. The CDR3 consists of 15 residues.

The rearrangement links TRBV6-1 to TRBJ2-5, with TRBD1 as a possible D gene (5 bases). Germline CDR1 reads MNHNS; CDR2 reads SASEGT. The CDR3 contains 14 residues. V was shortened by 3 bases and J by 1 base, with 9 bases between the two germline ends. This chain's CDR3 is CASSDRAFQETQYF. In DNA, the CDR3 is TGTGCCAGCAGTGACAGGGCCTTCCAAGAGACCCAGTACTTC.

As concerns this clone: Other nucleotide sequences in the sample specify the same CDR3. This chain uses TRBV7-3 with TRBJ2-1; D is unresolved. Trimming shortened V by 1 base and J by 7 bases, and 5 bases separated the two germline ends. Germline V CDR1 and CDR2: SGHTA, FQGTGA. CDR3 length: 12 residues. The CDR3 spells CASSLSGNEQFF. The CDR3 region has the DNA TGTGCCAGCAGCTTAAGCGGTAATGAGCAGTTCTTC.

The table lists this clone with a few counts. CDR3 sequence: CASGRTGRGFLETEAFF. The DNA for the CDR3 is TGTGCCAGCGGGCGGACAGGGAGGGGATTCCTGGAAACTGAAGCTTTCTTT. This rearrangement joins TRBV27 to TRBJ1-1, with 8 bases aligning to TRBD1. CDR1 is MNHEY, CDR2 SMNVEV, per germline (reference sequence). This CDR3 has 17 residues. V gave up 8 bases and J gave up 5 bases; unmatched junction bases: 19.

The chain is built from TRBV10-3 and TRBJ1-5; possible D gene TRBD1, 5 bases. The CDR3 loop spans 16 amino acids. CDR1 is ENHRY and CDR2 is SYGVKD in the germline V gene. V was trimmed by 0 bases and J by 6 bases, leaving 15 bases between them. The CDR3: CAISESGSQGGQPQHF. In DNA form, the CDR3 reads TGTGCCATCAGTGAGTCAGGTAGTCAGGGAGGTCAGCCCCAGCATTTT.

The CDR3 nucleotides read TGTGCCAGTAGTGCGGGACAGGGGTTGAACACTGAAGCTTTCTTT. Translating gives CASSAGQGLNTEAFF. This rearrangement joins TRBV19 to TRBJ1-1; 10 nucleotides match TRBD1. This CDR3 has 15 amino acids. From germline, CDR1 is LNHDA and CDR2 SQIVND (reference sequence). V lost 5 bases, J lost 0 bases, and 3 bases stayed unmatched.

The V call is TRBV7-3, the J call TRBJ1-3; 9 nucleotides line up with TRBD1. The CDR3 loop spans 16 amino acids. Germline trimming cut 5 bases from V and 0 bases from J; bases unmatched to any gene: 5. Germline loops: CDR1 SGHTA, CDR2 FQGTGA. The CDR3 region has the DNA TGTGCCAGCAGCCCCACAGGGGGCGGCTCTGGAAACACCATATATTTT. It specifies CASSPTGGGSGNTIYF.

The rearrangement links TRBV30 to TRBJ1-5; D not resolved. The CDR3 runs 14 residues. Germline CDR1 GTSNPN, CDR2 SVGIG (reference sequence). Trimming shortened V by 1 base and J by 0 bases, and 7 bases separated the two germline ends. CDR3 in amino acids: CAWSGGNSNQPQHF. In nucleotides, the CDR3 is TGTGCCTGGAGTGGCGGGAATAGCAATCAGCCCCAGCATTTT.

For the CDR3, the DNA is TGCAGCGTTGAGAGTTCGGGGGGGAATGAGCAGTTCTTC. Translated, it gives CSVESSGGNEQFF. V gene TRBV29-1 combines with J gene TRBJ2-1, with 8 positions matching TRBD2. CDR3 length equals 13 residues. CDR1 and CDR2 from the germline V gene are SQVTM and ANQGSEA. V dropped 3 bases and J dropped 7; count of bases not matched to a gene: 5.

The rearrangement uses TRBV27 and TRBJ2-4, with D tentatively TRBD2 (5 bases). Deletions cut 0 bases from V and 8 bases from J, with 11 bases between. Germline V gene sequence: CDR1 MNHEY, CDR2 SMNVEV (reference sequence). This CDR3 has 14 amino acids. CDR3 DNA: TGTGCCAGCAGTTTATCTCTCACCGGGGACATTCAGTACTTC. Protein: CASSLSLTGDIQYF.

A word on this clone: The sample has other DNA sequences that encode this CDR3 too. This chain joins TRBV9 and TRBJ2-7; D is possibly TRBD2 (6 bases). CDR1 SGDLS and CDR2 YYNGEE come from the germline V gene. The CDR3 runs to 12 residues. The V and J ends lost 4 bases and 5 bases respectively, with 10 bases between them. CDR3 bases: TGTGCCAGCAGCCCAGGAGGGGACGAGCAGTACTTC. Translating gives CASSPGGDEQYF.

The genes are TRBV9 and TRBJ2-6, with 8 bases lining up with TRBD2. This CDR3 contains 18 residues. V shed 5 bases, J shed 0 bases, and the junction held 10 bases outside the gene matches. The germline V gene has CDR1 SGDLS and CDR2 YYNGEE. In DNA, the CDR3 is TGTGCCAGCAGTATCCGGGGGGGGCTGACCTCTGGGGCCAACGTCCTGACTTTC. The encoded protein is CASSIRGGLTSGANVLTF.

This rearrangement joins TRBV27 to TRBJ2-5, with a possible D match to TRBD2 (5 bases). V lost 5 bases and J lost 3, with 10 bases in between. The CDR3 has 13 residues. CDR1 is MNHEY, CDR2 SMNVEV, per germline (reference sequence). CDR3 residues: CASSPTGKETQYF. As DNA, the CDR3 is TGTGCCAGCAGTCCTACGGGGAAAGAGACCCAGTACTTC.

The DNA for the CDR3 is TGTGCCAGCAGTGAAGACATAAGACAGGAATACAATGAGCAGTTCTTC. Protein: CASSEDIRQEYNEQFF. This chain connects TRBV2 to TRBJ2-1; a possible D gene is TRBD1 (6 bases). The length of the CDR3 is 16 residues. Germline V gives CDR1 SNHLY, CDR2 FYNNEI. Trimming left V 1 base short and J 4 bases short, with 14 bases between.

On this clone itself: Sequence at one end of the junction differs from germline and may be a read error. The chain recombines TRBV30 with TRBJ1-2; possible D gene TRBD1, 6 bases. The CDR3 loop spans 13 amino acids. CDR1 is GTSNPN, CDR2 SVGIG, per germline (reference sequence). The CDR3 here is CARSEWGPYGYTF. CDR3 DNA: TGTGCCCGGAGCGAGTGGGGGCCATATGGCTACACCTTC.

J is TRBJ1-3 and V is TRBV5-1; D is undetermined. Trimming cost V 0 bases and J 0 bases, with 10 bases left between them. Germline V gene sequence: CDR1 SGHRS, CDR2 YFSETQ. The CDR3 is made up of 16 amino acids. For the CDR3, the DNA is TGCGCCAGCAGCTTGGACCTTCAACTCTCTGGAAACACCATATATTTT. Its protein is CASSLDLQLSGNTIYF.

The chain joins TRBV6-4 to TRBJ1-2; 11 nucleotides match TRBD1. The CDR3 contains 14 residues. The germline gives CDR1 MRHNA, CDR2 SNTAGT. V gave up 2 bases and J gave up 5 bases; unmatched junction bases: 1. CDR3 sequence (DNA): TGTGCCAGCAGTGACGGGACAGGGGGTTATGGCTACACCTTC. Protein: CASSDGTGGYGYTF.

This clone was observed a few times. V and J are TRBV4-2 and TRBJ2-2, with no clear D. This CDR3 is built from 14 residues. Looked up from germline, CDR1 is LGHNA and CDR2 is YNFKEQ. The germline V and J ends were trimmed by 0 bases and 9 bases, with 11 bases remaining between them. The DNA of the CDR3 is TGTGCCAGCAGCCAAGATTTGTACGGTAGGGAGCTGTTTTTT. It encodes CASSQDLYGRELFF.

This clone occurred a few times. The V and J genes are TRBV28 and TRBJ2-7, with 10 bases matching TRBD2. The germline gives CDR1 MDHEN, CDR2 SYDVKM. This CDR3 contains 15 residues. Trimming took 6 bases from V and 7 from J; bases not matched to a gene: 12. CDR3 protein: CASSTPLAGVREQYF. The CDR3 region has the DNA TGTGCCAGCAGCACTCCCCTAGCGGGAGTACGAGAGCAGTACTTC. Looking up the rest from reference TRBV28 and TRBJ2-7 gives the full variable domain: DVKVTQSSRYLVKRTGEKVFLECVQDMDHENMFWYRQDPGLGLRLIYFSYDVKMKEKGDIPEGYSVSREKKERFSLILESASTNQTSMYLCASSTPLAGVREQYFGPGTRLTVT.

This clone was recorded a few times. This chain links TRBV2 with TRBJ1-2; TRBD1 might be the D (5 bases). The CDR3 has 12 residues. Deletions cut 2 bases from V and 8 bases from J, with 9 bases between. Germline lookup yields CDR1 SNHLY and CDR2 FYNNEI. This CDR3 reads CASSELGQGYTF. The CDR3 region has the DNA TGTGCCAGCAGTGAATTGGGGCAGGGCTACACCTTC.

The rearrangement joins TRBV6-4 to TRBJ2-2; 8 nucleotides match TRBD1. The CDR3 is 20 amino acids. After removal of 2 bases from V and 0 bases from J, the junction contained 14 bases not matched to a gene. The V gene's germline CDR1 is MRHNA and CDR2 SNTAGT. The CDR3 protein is CASSDGWTGKGTPNTGELFF. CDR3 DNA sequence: TGTGCCAGCAGTGACGGTTGGACAGGGAAGGGAACCCCGAACACCGGGGAGCTGTTTTTT.

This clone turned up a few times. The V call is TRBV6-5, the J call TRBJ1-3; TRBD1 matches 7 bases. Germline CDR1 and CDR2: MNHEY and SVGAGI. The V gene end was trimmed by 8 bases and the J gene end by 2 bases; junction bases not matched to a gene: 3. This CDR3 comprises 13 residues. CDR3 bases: TGTGCCAGCCGGGACAGCCCTGGAAACACCATATATTTT. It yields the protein CASRDSPGNTIYF.